What follows are 20 T cell receptor beta chains derived from one specimen sequenced in a study of cytomegalovirus exposure and HLA in healthy donors. The PCR made use of 60 Vbeta and 13 Jbeta primers. Method: immunoSEQ multiplex PCR; TCRdb's copy keeps in-frame clones and lacks some. Altogether 110,000 to 150,000 clones are present, more than 75% being singletons, with the ten largest covering roughly 2.9%. Source material: PBMCs. These receptors were collected from a female donor in good health and CMV-seronegative.

The V call is TRBV5-1, the J call TRBJ2-5; 10 bases agree with TRBD2. The CDR3 extends over 16 amino acids. Germline CDR1 is SGHRS and CDR2 is YFSETQ. With 1 base clipped from V and 5 bases from J, the junction kept 8 bases outside the gene matches. CDR3 DNA sequence: TGCGCCAGCAGCTTGAGCGGGGGGGTCATACCCGAGACCCAGTACTTC. This translates into CASSLSGGVIPETQYF.

V usage is TRBV7-9 and J usage is TRBJ2-2, with 9 bases aligning to TRBD1. The CDR3 has 15 residues. Trimming cost V 5 bases and J 3 bases; bases outside gene matches: 4. Germline values: CDR1 SEHNR, CDR2 FQNEAQ (reference sequence). CDR3 residues: CASSQDRGDTGELFF. The CDR3 DNA reads as TGTGCCAGCAGCCAGGACAGGGGAGACACCGGGGAGCTGTTTTTT.

This chain joins TRBV25-1 and TRBJ1-1; TRBD1 matches 11 bases. Germline V CDR1 and CDR2: MGHDK, SYGVNS. V trimming: 5 bases; J trimming: 2 bases; junction bases outside the gene matches: 7. This CDR3 has 16 residues. This CDR3 is CASSLGTGGLNTEAFF. In DNA form, the CDR3 reads TGTGCCAGCAGTCTCGGGACAGGGGGACTTAACACTGAAGCTTTCTTT.

The V and J genes are TRBV7-9 and TRBJ1-2, with D maybe TRBD1 (5 bases). The CDR3 has 14 residues. The germline gives CDR1 SEHNR, CDR2 FQNEAQ (reference sequence). Trimming took off 1 base at V and 7 bases at J, with 13 bases between the two ends. CDR3 nucleotide sequence: TGTGCCAGCAGCTTAGGAGGAGGAGGGGCTGGCTACACCTTC. Protein product: CASSLGGGGAGYTF.

This chain joins TRBV7-8 and TRBJ1-5, with TRBD1 identical over 7 bases. Unmatched junction bases numbered 7, after V lost 6 bases and J lost 5 bases. This CDR3 is built from 14 residues. The germline gives CDR1 SGHVS, CDR2 FQNEAQ. The CDR3: CASRSKGADQPQHF. CDR3 coding DNA: TGTGCCAGCAGGTCGAAGGGGGCTGATCAGCCCCAGCATTTT.

About this clone: Other DNA sequences from this sample encode an identical CDR3 as well. This chain joins TRBV28 and TRBJ1-2; D unclear. Trimming left V 6 bases short and J 2 bases short, with 7 bases between. This CDR3 is built from 12 residues. Germline V gene lookup returns CDR1 MDHEN and CDR2 SYDVKM. The CDR3 bases are TGTGCCAGCAGGGCGGGGAACTATGGCTACACCTTC. It is translated as CASRAGNYGYTF.

This rearrangement joins TRBV2 to TRBJ2-2; D ambiguous. V dropped 7 bases and J dropped 5 bases, with 11 bases sitting between them. The CDR3 extends over 13 amino acids. CDR1 is SNHLY and CDR2 is FYNNEI in the germline V gene. The CDR3 spells CASTHPTTGELFF. The CDR3 DNA reads as TGTGCCAGCACTCATCCCACTACCGGGGAGCTGTTTTTT. Complete variable domain (other parts from reference TRBV2 and TRBJ2-2): EPEVTQTPSHQVTQMGQEVILRCVPISNHLYFYWYRQILGQKVEFLVSFYNNEISEKSEIFDDQFSVERPDGSNFTLKIRSTKLEDSAMYFCASTHPTTGELFFGEGSRLTVL.

The V gene is TRBV19, the J gene TRBJ1-5; D not resolved. This CDR3 has 15 residues. Trimming removed 3 bases at V and 2 bases at J, with 11 bases between. In germline, CDR1 is LNHDA, CDR2 SQIVND (reference sequence). Here the CDR3 reads CASSISDSGNQPQHF. The CDR3 DNA is TGTGCCAGTAGTATTTCTGATTCGGGCAATCAGCCCCAGCATTTT.

V usage is TRBV6-1 and J usage is TRBJ1-4, with a tentative D call TRBD1 (5 bases). Deletions cut 5 bases from V and 12 bases from J, with 10 bases between. This CDR3 has 11 residues. Germline V gives CDR1 MNHNS, CDR2 SASEGT. CDR3: CASSPGEELFF. DNA for the CDR3: TGTGCCAGCAGTCCGGGGGAAGAACTGTTTTTT.

The CDR3 reads CASRDRTTVGQFF. In nucleotides, the CDR3 is TGTGCCAGCAGAGACAGAACGACTGTAGGGCAGTTCTTC. The genes are TRBV2 and TRBJ2-1; a weak D match, TRBD1 (5 bases). The germline CDR1 and CDR2 sequences are SNHLY and FYNNEI. The CDR3 length is 13 residues. Trimming took 6 bases from V and 12 from J, leaving 18 bases between them. The complete variable domain, with remaining parts taken from reference TRBV2 and TRBJ2-1, reads EPEVTQTPSHQVTQMGQEVILRCVPISNHLYFYWYRQILGQKVEFLVSFYNNEISEKSEIFDDQFSVERPDGSNFTLKIRSTKLEDSAMYFCASRDRTTVGQFFGPGTRLTVL.

This chain links TRBV5-1 with TRBJ2-2; D is undetermined. The CDR3 spans 14 residues. V was trimmed by 5 bases and J by 1 base, leaving 9 bases between them. CDR1 is SGHRS, CDR2 YFSETQ, per germline. CDR3 region: CASRSRMNTGELFF. The CDR3 DNA follows: TGCGCCAGCAGGTCCAGGATGAACACCGGGGAGCTGTTTTTT.

The rearrangement joins TRBV5-4 to TRBJ2-1, with D perhaps matching TRBD1 (5 bases). The germline CDR1 and CDR2 sequences are SGHNT and YYREEE (reference sequence). The CDR3 is 16 amino acids. V shed 4 bases and J shed 0 bases, with 14 bases lying between them. CDR3: CASSLGWGSSYNEQFF. CDR3 nucleotide sequence: TGTGCCAGCAGCCTGGGGTGGGGCAGCTCCTACAATGAGCAGTTCTTC.

This clone has a handful of counts. The J gene is TRBJ2-3, the V gene TRBV19; weak D call: TRBD1 (5 bases). Germline lookup yields CDR1 LNHDA and CDR2 SQIVND (reference sequence). Deletions cut 7 bases from V and 6 bases from J, with 5 bases between. CDR3 length: 10 amino acids. CDR3 nucleotides: TGTGCCAGTAAGGGGGATACGCAGTATTTT. Amino acids: CASKGDTQYF. Looking up the rest from reference TRBV19 and TRBJ2-3 gives the full variable domain: DGGITQSPKYLFRKEGQNVTLSCEQNLNHDAMYWYRQDPGQGLRLIYYSQIVNDFQKGDIAEGYSVSREKKESFPLTVTSAQKNPTAFYLCASKGDTQYFGPGTRLTVL.

The V and J genes are TRBV6-1 and TRBJ2-7; perhaps TRBD2 as D (6 bases). The CDR3 loop spans 13 amino acids. Germline assignment: CDR1 MNHNS and CDR2 SASEGT. Trimming took off 6 bases at V and 6 bases at J, with 15 bases between the two ends. For the CDR3, the DNA is TGTGCCAGCAGGACTAGATGGGCAGGCGAGCAGTACTTC. This encodes CASRTRWAGEQYF.

With respect to this clone: One end of the junction fails to match germline, which may point to a read error. The V gene is TRBV6-1, the J gene TRBJ1-1; TRBD1 is a possible D gene (6 bases). The CDR3 loop spans 14 amino acids. Germline V lookup: CDR1 MNHNS, CDR2 SASEGT. The CDR3 spells CACRQDPSPPGAFF. In DNA, the CDR3 is TGTGCCTGCAGACAGGACCCTTCTCCCCCAGGAGCTTTCTTT.

The chain has TRBV5-1 and TRBJ2-5, with D tentatively TRBD2 (5 bases). CDR3 length equals 15 residues. V gave up 0 bases and J gave up 0 bases, with 9 bases separating them. The germline V gene has CDR1 SGHRS and CDR2 YFSETQ. CDR3 sequence: CASSLAPGNQETQYF. Here the CDR3 DNA reads TGCGCCAGCAGCTTGGCTCCGGGAAACCAAGAGACCCAGTACTTC.

The chain is built from TRBV9 and TRBJ2-7, with 7 bases matching TRBD1. The V segment lost 4 bases and the J segment 6 bases; nucleotides outside the gene matches: 7. This CDR3 is 13 amino acids long. Germline V gives CDR1 SGDLS, CDR2 YYNGEE. CDR3 sequence reads: CASSPGGIGEQYF. The CDR3, as DNA: TGTGCCAGCAGCCCAGGGGGAATCGGCGAGCAGTACTTC.

This sequence joins TRBV5-1 and TRBJ2-1; 14 nucleotides align to TRBD2. Germline CDR1 and CDR2: SGHRS and YFSETQ. V lost 3 bases to trimming and J lost 4 bases; unmatched junction nucleotides: 15. This CDR3 comprises 20 residues. DNA of the CDR3: TGCGCCAGCAGCTCGACGACGCCGGGACTAGCGGGGGCCGGATACAATGAGCAGTTCTTC. It is translated as CASSSTTPGLAGAGYNEQFF.

The chain combines TRBV9 with TRBJ2-1; D is unresolved. The CDR3 totals 15 residues. The germline CDR1 and CDR2 sequences are SGDLS and YYNGEE. The V end was cut by 2 bases, the J end by 5 bases, with 14 bases between. The CDR3 spells CASSVGAQVDNEQFF. CDR3 coding DNA: TGTGCCAGCAGCGTGGGTGCCCAGGTTGACAATGAGCAGTTCTTC.

This chain joins TRBV7-2 and TRBJ2-3; D is possibly TRBD2 (6 bases). The ends were cut back, 3 bases at V and 3 bases at J, with 22 bases in the middle. The CDR3 extends over 18 amino acids. CDR1 is SGHTA and CDR2 is FQGNSA in the germline V gene. The CDR3 coding sequence is TGTGCCAGCAGCTTCGATCCCCCGGGGACTGGGTTTACAGATACGCAGTATTTT. Translating gives CASSFDPPGTGFTDTQYF.